This entry features one TCR beta chain sequence. Its antigen is not identified. The T cells that were sequenced for TCR beta were CD8+ and CD4+ cells from blood. Purification of the CD8+ and CD4+ T cells relied on negative isolation, and TEMRA cells underwent FACS enrichment. The data derive from a study of CD8 T cells in Susac syndrome. Study-wide results and caveats: As acknowledged by the study, its TCR sequencing and HLA analysis included a relatively small number of individuals.

J gave up 0 bases and V 4 bases, and 2 bases lay outside the gene matches. The germline V gene has CDR1 SEHNR and CDR2 FQNEAQ (reference sequence). This CDR3 is built from 14 residues. Reverse transcription used 0.5 to 1 ug RNA and random hexamers. Multiplex immunoSEQ PCR targeted 54 Vbeta and 13 Jbeta TCR beta segments. TCRdb analysed the immunoSEQ multiplex PCR reads with MiXCR anew, one entry per CDR3 protein. The sample yields roughly 130,000 distinct CDR3 sequences, nearly 95% seen once. Sequenced: CD4+ T cells from PBMCs. The chain has TRBV7-9 and TRBJ2-7, with TRBD1 identical over 8 bases. The source is a human donor in good health. The CDR3 here is CASSSGTGSYEQYF. The CDR3 DNA reads TGTGCCAGCAGCTCCGGGACAGGCTCCTACGAGCAGTACTTC.